This T cell receptor (beta chain) was found in a study of cytomegalovirus exposure and HLA in healthy donors. General observations from the study: Analysis was performed later, and it showed HLA-associated TCR beta chains to be more clonally expanded than equally common others. Across donors, presence/absence analyses took sequencing depth to be roughly uniform.

Healthy bone marrow donors formed the donor group. To note about this clone: As yet, its antigen is unknown.

After removal of 4 bases from V and 2 bases from J, the junction contained 7 bases not matched to a gene. The CDR3 is 15 residues long. Germline V gene data show CDR1 as SGHRS and CDR2 as YFSETQ. 60 Vbeta and 13 Jbeta primers were used in PCR. Sequenced by immunoSEQ multiplex PCR; TCRdb stores in-frame clones only, minus some. This sample has 150,000 to 200,000 clones, with 65% to 80% found just once. The chain carries TRBV5-1 and TRBJ1-2; 8 nucleotides agree with TRBD1. The specimen sequenced was PBMCs. This sequence was found in a female donor in good health and CMV-seronegative. CDR3 DNA: TGCGCCAGCAGCCCTGGACAGGGAGAAAACTATGGCTACACCTTC. Translated: CASSPGQGENYGYTF.